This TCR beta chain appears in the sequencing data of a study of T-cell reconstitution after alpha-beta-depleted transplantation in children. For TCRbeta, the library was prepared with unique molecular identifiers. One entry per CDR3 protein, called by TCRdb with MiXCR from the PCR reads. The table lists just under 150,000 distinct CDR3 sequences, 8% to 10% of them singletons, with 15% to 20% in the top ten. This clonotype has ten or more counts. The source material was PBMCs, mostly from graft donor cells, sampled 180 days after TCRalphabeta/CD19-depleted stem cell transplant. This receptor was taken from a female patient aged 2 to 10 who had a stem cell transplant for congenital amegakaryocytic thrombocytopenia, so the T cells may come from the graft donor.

This CDR3 reads CSALDGPNEKLFF. CDR3 nucleotides: TGCAGTGCTCTAGACGGCCCAAATGAAAAACTGTTTTTT. The chain has TRBV20-1 and TRBJ1-4; the D is unclear. There are 13 residues in the CDR3. Per germline, CDR1 DFQATT and CDR2 SNEGSKA (reference sequence). The V end lost 5 bases, the J end lost 5 bases, and 12 bases lay between the germline ends.